One and the same sample provided the 30 T cell receptor beta chains below, sequenced in a study of spatial heterogeneity in lung cancer. Time point noted: sample taken at primary tumor resection. Whole RNA from tumor, nontumor lung or frozen PBMC was sequenced unsorted. TCRdb passed the 5' RACE reads through MiXCR, listing each CDR3 protein once. The data hold almost 3,000 distinct CDR3 sequences, with over 9.5% observed a single time. Sequenced material: normal lung tissue next to the tumor, taken at surgery. The source of these receptors is a male donor with early-stage non-small cell lung cancer.

The table lists this clonotype with a few counts. This sequence joins TRBV27 and TRBJ2-2, with 7 bases matching TRBD2. CDR1 is MNHEY, CDR2 SMNVEV, per germline (reference sequence). Trimming at V came to 8 bases and at J to 3 bases, leaving 3 bases not matched to a gene. The CDR3 covers 13 residues. CDR3 loop: CASGLVDTGELFF. Written as DNA, the CDR3 is TGTGCCAGCGGACTAGTCGACACCGGGGAGCTGTTTTTT.

This clonotype occurred many times. The chain is built from TRBV13 and TRBJ2-5; 7 bases are a match to TRBD2. The CDR3 sequence is 15 residues long. V was clipped by 2 bases and J by 5 bases; unmatched bases: 8. Germline assignment: CDR1 PRHDT and CDR2 FYEKMQ (reference sequence). DNA of the CDR3: TGTGCCAGCAGCTTACGCGGGAGAATGGAGGAGACCCAGTACTTC. This codes for CASSLRGRMEETQYF.

This clonotype was observed many times. This rearrangement joins TRBV6-5 to TRBJ2-7; 10 bases match TRBD2. This CDR3 spans 16 amino acids. The V segment lost 0 bases and the J segment 2 bases; nucleotides outside the gene matches: 4. Per the germline V gene, CDR1 is MNHEY and CDR2 is SVGAGI. The CDR3: CASSYSLAGETYEQYF. DNA of the CDR3: TGTGCCAGCAGTTACTCCCTAGCGGGGGAGACCTACGAGCAGTACTTC.

This clonotype is termed medium-sized. The CDR3 loop is CASSEGANYGYTF. CDR3 sequence (DNA): TGTGCCAGCTCAGAGGGGGCGAACTATGGCTACACCTTC. V and J are TRBV18 and TRBJ1-2; 7 nucleotides align to TRBD1. With 5 bases clipped from V and 2 bases from J, the junction kept 2 bases outside the gene matches. Germline values: CDR1 KGHSH, CDR2 LQKENI. The length of the CDR3 is 13 residues.

The chain is built from TRBV12-3 or TRBV12-4 and TRBJ1-4; maybe TRBD1 (5 bases). Deletions cut 6 bases from V and 0 bases from J, with 14 bases between. The CDR3 is 16 residues long. CDR3 protein: CASSLGLSATNEKLFF. CDR3 coding DNA: TGTGCCAGCAGCCTGGGACTTTCCGCAACTAATGAAAAACTGTTTTTT.

This clonotype is classed as medium-sized. This sequence joins TRBV20-1 and TRBJ1-4; a possible D gene is TRBD1 (6 bases). The CDR3 totals 18 residues. Germline lookup yields CDR1 DFQATT and CDR2 SNEGSKA (reference sequence). The ends were cut back, 0 bases at V and 1 base at J, with 18 bases in the middle. The chain's CDR3 is CSARDGVSGDVTNEKLFF. The DNA of the CDR3 is TGCAGTGCTAGAGATGGCGTGTCAGGGGATGTAACTAATGAAAAACTGTTTTTT.

This clonotype is deemed medium-sized. This chain links TRBV6-6 with TRBJ1-1; D is ambiguous. CDR3 length: 13 amino acids. Germline V CDR1 and CDR2: MNHNY, SVGAGI (reference sequence). Trimming left V 9 bases short and J 0 bases short, with 11 bases between. CDR3 in DNA: TGTGCCAGTTGGACGGCGCTGAACACTGAAGCTTTCTTT. The encoded protein is CASWTALNTEAFF.

In its sample, this clonotype is medium-sized. This sequence joins TRBV5-6 and TRBJ2-3; 8 bases align to TRBD1. With V trimmed by 4 bases and J by 2 bases, 9 bases remained unmatched. The CDR3 is made up of 16 amino acids. Germline CDR1 and CDR2: SGHDT and YYEEEE. CDR3: CASSPLDRVDTDTQYF. Here the CDR3 DNA reads TGTGCCAGCAGCCCTCTGGACAGGGTTGACACAGATACGCAGTATTTT.

This clonotype is judged medium-sized. The chain carries TRBV7-2 and TRBJ2-1; TRBD2 aligns across 7 bases. J gave up 1 base and V 6 bases, and 18 bases lay outside the gene matches. Looked up from germline, CDR1 is SGHTA and CDR2 is FQGNSA. The CDR3 is 19 amino acids. This CDR3 reads CASRLGGGRGEGSYNEQFF. The CDR3 region has the DNA TGTGCCAGCAGGCTTGGGGGAGGGCGCGGGGAGGGATCCTACAATGAGCAGTTCTTC.

This chain uses TRBV6-5 with TRBJ2-7; D is unclear. This CDR3 contains 13 residues. V was pared by 5 bases and J by 0 bases, with 8 bases between. Germline CDR1 and CDR2: MNHEY and SVGAGI. In DNA, the CDR3 is TGTGCCAGCAGTAGCATCCTCTCCTACGAGCAGTACTTC. This codes for CASSSILSYEQYF.

This clonotype is medium-sized (0.01 to 0.1%). The chain couples TRBV6-2 or TRBV6-3 to TRBJ2-3; TRBD2 aligns across 14 bases. V shed 7 bases and J 4 bases; nucleotides not matched to a gene: 10. Germline assignment: CDR1 MNHEY and CDR2 SVGEGT. The CDR3 is 17 amino acids. The CDR3 region has the DNA TGTGCCAGCACCGGGACAACGGGACTAGCGGGAGCAGATACGCAGTATTTT. Translating it yields CASTGTTGLAGADTQYF.

The chain recombines TRBV6-5 with TRBJ2-1; 13 nucleotides agree with TRBD2. CDR1 is MNHEY and CDR2 is SVGAGI in the germline V gene. V shed 4 bases and J 5 bases; nucleotides not matched to a gene: 11. The CDR3 has 18 amino acids. This chain's CDR3 is CASSWGGLAGAPDNEQFF. CDR3 in DNA: TGTGCCAGCAGTTGGGGAGGACTAGCGGGAGCCCCCGACAATGAGCAGTTCTTC.

This clonotype is deemed medium-sized. V and J are TRBV3-1 and TRBJ2-7, with TRBD2 matching over 10 bases. The CDR3 extends over 16 amino acids. Germline V CDR1 and CDR2: LGHDT, YNNKEL (reference sequence). V shed 6 bases and J 5 bases; nucleotides not matched to a gene: 13. The CDR3 DNA follows: TGTGCCAGCAGTCATTGGAGCGGGAGGGACCCCGACGAGCAGTACTTC. It translates to CASSHWSGRDPDEQYF.

DNA of the CDR3: TGTGCCAGTAGTCCGGGACACCAAGTTGGTTCACCCCTCCACTTT. Amino acid sequence: CASSPGHQVGSPLHF. V and J are TRBV19 and TRBJ1-6, with D possibly matching TRBD1 (6 bases). Germline V CDR1 and CDR2: LNHDA, SQIVND (reference sequence). CDR3 length equals 15 residues. The V and J ends lost 5 bases and 9 bases respectively, with 17 bases between them.

By sample fraction, this clonotype is medium-sized. The chain is built from TRBV28 and TRBJ1-4, with 9 bases fitting TRBD1. CDR3 length equals 15 residues. The junction had 11 bases not matched to a gene; V was cut back by 7 bases and J by 8 bases. Germline V gene sequence: CDR1 MDHEN, CDR2 SYDVKM. CDR3 residues: CASTIGGTGREKLFF. The CDR3 bases are TGTGCCAGCACCATAGGGGGGACAGGGAGAGAAAAACTGTTTTTT. Looking up the rest from reference TRBV28 and TRBJ1-4 gives the full variable domain: DVKVTQSSRYLVKRTGEKVFLECVQDMDHENMFWYRQDPGLGLRLIYFSYDVKMKEKGDIPEGYSVSREKKERFSLILESASTNQTSMYLCASTIGGTGREKLFFGSGTQLSVL.

Within the sample, this clonotype is medium-sized. V and J are TRBV3-1 and TRBJ2-7; no clear D. The V and J ends lost 2 bases and 6 bases respectively, with 14 bases between them. This CDR3 contains 14 residues. The germline V gene encodes CDR1 LGHDT and CDR2 YNNKEL (reference sequence). Written as DNA, the CDR3 is TGTGCCAGCAGCCAATTCCTGTCCTCCGGCGAGCAGTACTTC. It specifies CASSQFLSSGEQYF.

The table lists this clonotype with many counts. The V and J genes are TRBV12-3 or TRBV12-4 and TRBJ2-1; D not resolved. Trimming shortened V by 0 bases and J by 8 bases, and 8 bases separated the two germline ends. This CDR3 region has 13 residues. The CDR3 DNA follows: TGTGCCAGCAGTTTAGCAAGGATAGATGAGCAGTTCTTC. As protein: CASSLARIDEQFF.

This clonotype showed up many times. The CDR3 end shows no conserved phenylalanine or tryptophan, and so a read error is likely. The rearrangement uses TRBV20-1 and TRBJ2-1; 15 bases are shared with TRBD2. Germline trimming cut 1 base from V and 2 bases from J; bases unmatched to any gene: 12. The CDR3 has 20 residues. Per germline, CDR1 DFQATT and CDR2 SNEGSKA (reference sequence). This chain's CDR3 is CSARGFHRGLAGGAYNEQFS. The CDR3 DNA sequence: TGCAGTGCTAGAGGTTTCCACAGGGGACTAGCGGGAGGCGCCTACAATGAGCAGTTCTCC.

By sample fraction, this clonotype is medium-sized. The chain is built from TRBV21-1 and TRBJ2-7. TRBV21-1 is a pseudogene. CDR3 length equals 16 residues. CDR3 bases: TGTGCCAGCAGTAAAGGGACGGGTGGGAGCTCCTACGAGCAGTACTTC. This translates into CASSKGTGGSSYEQYF.

The V and J genes are TRBV6-1 and TRBJ1-1; D gene ambiguous. Per germline, CDR1 MNHNS and CDR2 SASEGT. V was trimmed by 2 bases and J by 1 base, leaving 5 bases between them. The CDR3 is made up of 13 amino acids. In nucleotides, the CDR3 is TGTGCCAGCAGTGAAAGAGGGAACACTGAAGCTTTCTTT. Translating it yields CASSERGNTEAFF.

Judged by abundance, this clonotype is medium-sized. This rearrangement joins TRBV6-6 to TRBJ1-1; no definite D call. Trimming cost V 6 bases and J 0 bases, with 17 bases left between them. The germline V gene encodes CDR1 MNHNY and CDR2 SVGAGI (reference sequence). This CDR3 region has 16 residues. CDR3 protein: CASSRWEGVMNTEAFF. CDR3 nucleotide sequence: TGTGCCAGCAGCCGCTGGGAGGGAGTGATGAACACTGAAGCTTTCTTT.

This clonotype is labeled medium-sized. The V gene is TRBV9, the J gene TRBJ1-2; 8 bases are shared with TRBD1. Germline assignment: CDR1 SGDLS and CDR2 YYNGEE. This CDR3 spans 15 amino acids. Germline trimming cut 0 bases from V and 5 bases from J; bases unmatched to any gene: 6. CDR3 loop: CASSVARTGTYGYTF. Written as DNA, the CDR3 is TGTGCCAGCAGCGTAGCAAGGACAGGGACATATGGCTACACCTTC. Based on the CDR3 plus reference TRBV9 and TRBJ1-2, the full variable domain is DSGVTQTPKHLITATGQRVTLRCSPRSGDLSVYWYQQSLDQGLQFLIQYYNGEERAKGNILERFSAQQFPDLHSELNLSSLELGDSALYFCASSVARTGTYGYTFGSGTRLTVV.

This clonotype is categorized as medium-sized. This chain links TRBV5-1 with TRBJ2-5; TRBD2 is a possible D gene (6 bases). CDR3 length equals 15 residues. In germline, CDR1 is SGHRS, CDR2 YFSETQ. The germline V and J ends were trimmed by 4 bases and 4 bases, with 17 bases remaining between them. The CDR3 sequence: CASSPLAREIETQYF. The CDR3 bases are TGCGCCAGCAGCCCCTTAGCACGGGAGATAGAGACCCAGTACTTC. Variable domain in full (rest from reference TRBV5-1 and TRBJ2-5): KAGVTQTPRYLIKTRGQQVTLSCSPISGHRSVSWYQQTPGQGLQFLFEYFSETQRNKGNFPGRFSGRQFSNSRSEMNVSTLELGDSALYLCASSPLAREIETQYFGPGTRLLVL.

This chain joins TRBV29-1 and TRBJ2-3; D gene unclear. Trimming shortened V by 4 bases and J by 2 bases, and 13 bases separated the two germline ends. The CDR3 is 14 amino acids. In germline, CDR1 is SQVTM, CDR2 ANQGSEA. This CDR3 is CSVGTQTHTDTQYF. CDR3 coding DNA: TGCAGCGTTGGGACCCAGACGCACACAGATACGCAGTATTTT.

By share, this clonotype ranks as large. The rearrangement joins TRBV27 to TRBJ2-3; possibly TRBD2 for D (6 bases). Per germline, CDR1 MNHEY and CDR2 SMNVEV (reference sequence). The CDR3 is made up of 15 amino acids. The ends were cut back, 3 bases at V and 2 bases at J, with 12 bases in the middle. CDR3 amino acids: CASSFAAGITDTQYF. The CDR3 DNA is TGTGCCAGCAGTTTCGCGGCGGGGATCACAGATACGCAGTATTTT.

The V and J genes are TRBV5-5 and TRBJ2-3, with D possibly being TRBD1 or TRBD2 (6 bases each). The V gene's germline CDR1 is SGHKS and CDR2 YYEKEE (reference sequence). Trimming left V 3 bases short and J 6 bases short, with 14 bases between. CDR3 length: 14 residues. The CDR3 protein is CASSSYREEDTQYF. Written as DNA, the CDR3 is TGTGCCAGCAGCTCGTACAGGGAGGAGGATACGCAGTATTTT.

This clonotype rates as medium-sized. The chain carries TRBV7-2 and TRBJ2-2; D not resolved. This CDR3 contains 15 residues. V lost 5 bases and J lost 4, with 14 bases in between. Germline V gene lookup returns CDR1 SGHTA and CDR2 FQGNSA. The CDR3 loop is CASSQRRGATGELFF. In DNA, the CDR3 is TGTGCCAGCAGCCAACGACGCGGAGCCACCGGGGAGCTGTTTTTT. Full variable domain (remainder filled in from reference TRBV7-2 and TRBJ2-2): GAGVSQSPSNKVTEKGKDVELRCDPISGHTALYWYRQSLGQGLEFLIYFQGNSAPDKSGLPSDRFSAERTGGSVSTLTIQRTQQEDSAVYLCASSQRRGATGELFFGEGSRLTVL.

By share, this clonotype ranks as medium-sized. The genes are TRBV9 and TRBJ1-1; 7 positions match TRBD1. The CDR3 length is 17 residues. The V segment lost 0 bases and the J segment 0 bases; nucleotides outside the gene matches: 8. Germline values: CDR1 SGDLS, CDR2 YYNGEE. Here the CDR3 reads CASSVAADRAMNTEAFF. The CDR3 DNA reads as TGTGCCAGCAGCGTAGCTGCCGACAGGGCAATGAACACTGAAGCTTTCTTT.

By share of the sample, this clonotype is medium-sized. The chain employs TRBV6-1 and TRBJ2-5, with a possible D match to TRBD2 (6 bases). CDR3 length: 15 amino acids. V shed 5 bases and J shed 1 base, with 14 bases lying between them. The germline V gene encodes CDR1 MNHNS and CDR2 SASEGT. The CDR3 here is CASSRQPSVQETQYF. DNA for the CDR3: TGTGCCAGCAGTAGACAGCCTAGCGTCCAAGAGACCCAGTACTTC.

This clonotype is medium-sized. The CDR3 DNA sequence: TGTGCCTGGAGTGTAGGCCACGACCAAGAGACCCAGTACTTC. Translation gives CAWSVGHDQETQYF. V gene TRBV30 combines with J gene TRBJ2-5; no definite D call. The germline gives CDR1 GTSNPN, CDR2 SVGIG (reference sequence). The CDR3 is made up of 14 amino acids. Trimming took off 0 bases at V and 0 bases at J, with 8 bases between the two ends.